This is a list of T cell receptor beta chains from one sample in a study of spatial heterogeneity in lung cancer. TCRdb recomputed calls from the 5' RACE reads with MiXCR, one row per CDR3 protein. The table lists tens of thousands of distinct CDR3 sequences, 6% to 7.5% of them singletons, with roughly an eighth in the top ten. Sequencing used PBMCs, obtained at surgery. All receptors come from a male donor with early-stage non-small cell lung cancer. CDR3s include the opening cysteine and the closing phenylalanine or tryptophan. A D gene is named only where the DNA matches it firmly. Clone size appears in some rows only: once, few, many, or a class for an expanded clone.

d_gene,j_gene,abundance,v_gene,CDR3nt,CDR3aa
TRBD2,TRBJ2-2,many,TRBV19,TGTGCCAGTAGTCCTGCCGGGACAGGCCGACTAGCGGGAGGTGGCGGGGAGCTGTTTTTT,CASSPAGTGRLAGGGGELFF
.,TRBJ2-5,many,TRBV12-3/TRBV12-4,TGTGCCAGCAGTTTAAGGGGTTCCGAGACCCAGTACTTC,CASSLRGSETQYF
.,TRBJ1-2,many,TRBV6-1,TGTGCCAGCAGTGAAATCCTCAGGGCCCTAGGCTATGGCTACACCTTC,CASSEILRALGYGYTF
TRBD1,TRBJ1-5,few,TRBV7-8,TGTGCCAGCAGCCGATCGGACAGGGGGCGTCAGCCCCAGCATTTT,CASSRSDRGRQPQHF
.,TRBJ2-3,.,TRBV30,TGTGCCTGGAGTAATTCAGGGGTCACAGATACGCAGTATTTT,CAWSNSGVTDTQYF
TRBD2,TRBJ2-5,.,TRBV10-3,TGTGCCGTTAGCGGGGGGGGAGAGACCCAGTACTTC,CAVSGGGETQYF
.,TRBJ2-4,many,TRBV20-1,TGCAGTGCTAGAGATGTGACCAGGACAGCCAAAAACATTCAGTACTTC,CSARDVTRTAKNIQYF
.,TRBJ1-6,many,TRBV28,TGTGCCAGCAGTTTACCGTCCTGGGGAACCTATAATTCACCCCTCCACTTT,CASSLPSWGTYNSPLHF
TRBD1,TRBJ2-2,many,TRBV20-1,TGCAGTGCTCGACAGGGGGTCGGGGAGCTGTTTTTT,CSARQGVGELFF
.,TRBJ2-7,many,TRBV29-1,TGCAGCGCCCAGGGGGGAAGCGGGAGATACTCCTACGAGCAGTACTTC,CSAQGGSGRYSYEQYF
.,TRBJ1-4,few,TRBV5-6,TGTGCCAGCAGCGCAAACACCGGACTTATTAATGAAAAACTGTTTTTT,CASSANTGLINEKLFF
.,TRBJ2-1,many,TRBV2,TGTGCCAGCAGGGAATACAATGAGCAGTTCTTC,CASREYNEQFF
.,TRBJ2-2,many,TRBV20-1,TGCAGTGCTAGCCTGGCAGGGCGGCGCACCGGGGAGCTGTTTTTT,CSASLAGRRTGELFF
.,TRBJ2-5,few,TRBV23-1,TGCGCCAGCAGTCCTTCACTAGTTGCCTTTCAAGAGACCCAGTACTTC,CASSPSLVAFQETQYF
TRBD1,TRBJ1-6,many,TRBV6-6,TGTGCCAGCAGTTACGCAGGGGGACAGGGGGACTATAATTCACCCCTCCACTTT,CASSYAGGQGDYNSPLHF
.,TRBJ2-3,few,TRBV4-2,TGTGCCAGCAGGCCTCCCTCGGCGGGTGGGGCAGATACGCAGTATTTT,CASRPPSAGGADTQYF
TRBD1,TRBJ1-5,.,TRBV2,TGTGCCAGCACTAGGGGACAGTTCGGCAATCAGCCCCAGCATTTT,CASTRGQFGNQPQHF
TRBD1,TRBJ1-2,medium-sized,TRBV29-1,TGCAGCGTTGATGTTCCGGGACAGAGGGGGTATGGCTACACCTTC,CSVDVPGQRGYGYTF
TRBD2,TRBJ2-1,many,TRBV9,TGTGCCAGCAGCGCTGGGGGGACTAGCTTATACAATGAGCAGTTCTTC,CASSAGGTSLYNEQFF
.,TRBJ1-2,many,TRBV2,TGTGCCAGCAGTGTGGACTATGGCTACACCTTC,CASSVDYGYTF
.,TRBJ1-4,many,TRBV28,TGTGCCAGCACCTTAGAAGGGGGTCGAAGGAGTGAAAAACTGTTTTTT,CASTLEGGRRSEKLFF
.,TRBJ2-1,.,TRBV9,TGTGCCAGCAGCGTAGAACAGGGAATGAAGCATGAGCAGTTCTTC,CASSVEQGMKHEQFF
.,TRBJ1-3,few,TRBV5-4,TGTGCCAGCAGCTTGTCCACTGGAGCTAACTCTGGAAACACCATATATTTT,CASSLSTGANSGNTIYF
.,TRBJ1-5,many,TRBV6-5,TGTGCCAGCAGTCTTCGGGCGGACTTAGGTCAGCCCCAGCATTTT,CASSLRADLGQPQHF
.,TRBJ2-2,many,TRBV15,TGTGCCACCAGCAGGCCGGGACGTAACACCGGGGAGCTGTTTTTT,CATSRPGRNTGELFF
TRBD1,TRBJ1-2,many,TRBV10-3,TGTGCCATCAGTCGGAGGCCGGGACAGGAAGCAGTTAACTACACCTTC,CAISRRPGQEAVNYTF
TRBD1,TRBJ1-1,many,TRBV3-1,TGTGCCAGCAGCCACCTTGACAGGGACACTGAAGCTTTCTTT,CASSHLDRDTEAFF
.,TRBJ1-2,.,TRBV4-1,TGCGCCAGCAGCCAAGAAGCCGGGGCCCGGAATGAGGGCTACACCTTC,CASSQEAGARNEGYTF
TRBD1,TRBJ2-7,.,TRBV28,TGTGCCAGCAGTCCATCGGGACAGCGCTACGAGCAGTACTTC,CASSPSGQRYEQYF
TRBD2,TRBJ2-1,many,TRBV27,TGTGCCAGCAGTTTAGGAGCGGGAGGCGAAGAGCAGTTCTTC,CASSLGAGGEEQFF
.,TRBJ1-1,many,TRBV20-1,TGCAGTGCGCTGCCGGGACACTTCACTGAAGCTTTCTTT,CSALPGHFTEAFF
.,TRBJ2-1,many,TRBV6-6,TGTGCCAGCACCCCCCCTAGGTCGGACTACAATGAGCAGTTCTTC,CASTPPRSDYNEQFF
TRBD1,TRBJ2-2,.,TRBV28,TGTGCCAGCAGTTTATACGGGACAGGGAACACCGGGGAGCTGTTTTTT,CASSLYGTGNTGELFF
.,TRBJ2-1,few,TRBV7-2,TGTGCCAGCAGCCCCCCGACTCCCAATGAGCAGTTCTTC,CASSPPTPNEQFF
TRBD1,TRBJ1-5,medium-sized,TRBV2,TGTGCCAGCAGGGGGGACAGTAAGAATCAGCCCCAGCATTTT,CASRGDSKNQPQHF
.,TRBJ2-6,many,TRBV4-1,TGCGCCAGCAGCCAAGATACCGGGGGGCTCGCTGGGGCCAACGTCCTGACTTTC,CASSQDTGGLAGANVLTF
TRBD1,TRBJ1-3,.,TRBV20-1,TGCAGTGCTAGAGATGTAAACAGGGGCGCTGGAAACACCATATATTTT,CSARDVNRGAGNTIYF
TRBD2,TRBJ2-1,many,TRBV3-1,TGTGCCAGCAGCCCCTCTTGGGGGCGGGGGGGGAATGAGCAGTTCTTC,CASSPSWGRGGNEQFF
.,TRBJ2-3,many,TRBV12-5,TGTGCTAGTGCCACAGGGACCTCGGGGGATACGCAGTATTTT,CASATGTSGDTQYF
TRBD1,TRBJ1-2,.,TRBV5-1,TGCGCCAGCAGTCGCCGACAGGGCGGGGGCTACACCTTC,CASSRRQGGGYTF
TRBD1,TRBJ1-1,medium-sized,TRBV9,TGTGCCAGCAGCGCGGGACAGGGGATGAACACTGAAGCTTTCTTT,CASSAGQGMNTEAFF
.,TRBJ2-1,many,TRBV7-9,TGTGCCAGCAGCTCGACAAGAGACGGGACCACAAAAAGGGTGAATGAGCAGTTCTTC,CASSSTRDGTTKRVNEQFF
TRBD2,TRBJ2-3,many,TRBV20-1,TGCAGTCTAGCGGGAGAAGACACAGATACGCAGTATTTT,CSLAGEDTDTQYF